The 12 T cell receptor beta chains given below trace back to one sample, sequenced in a study of OX40 agonist ivuxolimab in advanced cancers. Measured with immunoSEQ multiplex PCR; TCRdb has only the in-frame clones, and not every one. The data contain under 85,000 clones, roughly nine tenths of them singletons. Material: CD4+ or CD8+ T cells sorted from blood, obtained in a trial of the OX40 agonist ivuxolimab. Receptors were obtained from an adult with an advanced solid tumor such as melanoma, head and neck, liver or kidney cancer.

The chain has TRBV27 and TRBJ1-2; TRBD1 matches 9 bases. The CDR3 has 15 amino acids. V shed 3 bases and J 4 bases; nucleotides not matched to a gene: 6. Germline-derived CDR1 and CDR2 are MNHEY and SMNVEV (reference sequence). CDR3 sequence: CASSFSTGGTYGYTF. CDR3 nucleotide sequence: TGTGCCAGCAGTTTTAGCACAGGGGGCACCTATGGCTACACCTTC.

This chain joins TRBV5-1 and TRBJ2-7; 10 bases map to TRBD2. Germline CDR1 and CDR2: SGHRS and YFSETQ. The CDR3 covers 16 residues. V lost 4 bases to trimming and J lost 5 bases; unmatched junction nucleotides: 12. The CDR3 region has the DNA TGCGCCAGCAGCCTTCAATCTAGCGGGAGTTCCCACGAGCAGTACTTC. It yields the protein CASSLQSSGSSHEQYF.

This clone was detected once. At one boundary the junction diverges from the germline segment, which might be a read error. The CDR3 protein is CASSPEGGWGHF. CDR3 nucleotide sequence: TGTGCCAGCAGCCCGGAGGGTGGATGGGGGCACTTC. J is TRBJ2-5 and V is TRBV7-9; D is perhaps TRBD1 or TRBD2 (6 bases each). CDR1 is SEHNR, CDR2 FQNEAQ, per germline (reference sequence). CDR3 size: 12 residues.

The rearrangement links TRBV5-1 to TRBJ2-2; 11 bases align to TRBD1. The CDR3 contains 18 residues. With 4 bases clipped from V and 6 bases from J, the junction kept 14 bases outside the gene matches. The germline gives CDR1 SGHRS, CDR2 YFSETQ. CDR3 bases: TGCGCCAGCAGCCGGACAGGGGGCCCTACATTGGCACCCGGGGAGCTGTTTTTT. It is translated as CASSRTGGPTLAPGELFF. Together with reference TRBV5-1 and TRBJ2-2, the CDR3 gives the full variable domain: KAGVTQTPRYLIKTRGQQVTLSCSPISGHRSVSWYQQTPGQGLQFLFEYFSETQRNKGNFPGRFSGRQFSNSRSEMNVSTLELGDSALYLCASSRTGGPTLAPGELFFGEGSRLTVL.

V and J are TRBV6-1 and TRBJ2-1; D is possibly TRBD2 (6 bases). Trimming removed 6 bases at V and 15 bases at J, with 9 bases between. The V gene's germline CDR1 is MNHNS and CDR2 SASEGT. CDR3 length: 9 amino acids. CDR3 residues: CASRTRGFF. CDR3 DNA sequence: TGTGCCAGCAGGACTAGGGGGTTCTTC.

The rearrangement uses TRBV2 and TRBJ2-7, with D perhaps TRBD2 (6 bases). V was pared by 6 bases and J by 0 bases, with 12 bases between. Germline CDR1 is SNHLY and CDR2 is FYNNEI. CDR3 size: 14 residues. The DNA for the CDR3 is TGTGCCAGCAGAGGAGAGCGGGCCTCCTACGAGCAGTACTTC. Protein: CASRGERASYEQYF. Looking up the rest from reference TRBV2 and TRBJ2-7 gives the full variable domain: EPEVTQTPSHQVTQMGQEVILRCVPISNHLYFYWYRQILGQKVEFLVSFYNNEISEKSEIFDDQFSVERPDGSNFTLKIRSTKLEDSAMYFCASRGERASYEQYFGPGTRLTVT.

V and J are TRBV5-6 and TRBJ2-6, with D tentatively TRBD1 or TRBD2 (5 bases each). The V gene lost 1 base and the J gene lost 4 bases, with 18 bases spanning the gap. The CDR3 covers 18 residues. Germline lookup yields CDR1 SGHDT and CDR2 YYEEEE. DNA for the CDR3: TGTGCCAGCAGCTTGTTTAGCCAGGGAGTATTCGGGGCCAACGTCCTGACTTTC. Its translation is CASSLFSQGVFGANVLTF.

The chain combines TRBV11-2 with TRBJ2-7, with D unresolved. Germline V gene sequence: CDR1 SGHAT, CDR2 FQNNGV. This CDR3 is 14 amino acids long. Trimming took 4 bases from V and 1 from J, leaving 11 bases between them. The CDR3 reads CASSSRTQSYEQYF. The CDR3 nucleotides read TGTGCCAGCAGCTCTCGGACCCAGTCCTACGAGCAGTACTTC.

The table lists this clone with a few counts. The chain has TRBV19 and TRBJ2-6, with TRBD1 matching 7 bases. CDR3 length: 16 amino acids. Germline CDR1 is LNHDA and CDR2 is SQIVND (reference sequence). The CDR3 sequence: CAVGRQGGSGANVLTF. CDR3 DNA: TGTGCGGTGGGTAGACAGGGCGGCTCTGGGGCCAACGTCCTGACTTTC.

The chain carries TRBV5-4 and TRBJ2-5, with D perhaps TRBD2 (6 bases). The CDR3 extends over 14 amino acids. Germline-derived CDR1 and CDR2 are SGHNT and YYREEE (reference sequence). Trimming removed 4 bases at V and 1 base at J, with 11 bases between. In nucleotides, the CDR3 is TGTGCCAGCAGCCCCCCGGGAGCCCAAGAGACCCAGTACTTC. This gives the protein CASSPPGAQETQYF.

The chain couples TRBV10-3 to TRBJ2-3; a weak D match, TRBD2 (6 bases). CDR1 and CDR2 from the germline V gene are ENHRY and SYGVKD. The CDR3 covers 14 residues. V lost 8 bases to trimming and J lost 4 bases, with 16 bases between them. The CDR3 bases are TGTGCCATCGGGGCAGAGGGGAGGTCAGATACGCAGTATTTT. Translation gives CAIGAEGRSDTQYF.

The chain links TRBV7-2 to TRBJ2-1, with D perhaps TRBD1 (5 bases). This CDR3 spans 12 amino acids. V dropped 2 bases and J dropped 15 bases, with 14 bases sitting between them. Germline V CDR1 and CDR2: SGHTA, FQGNSA. The CDR3 region is CASSLIGRVGFF. The CDR3 coding sequence is TGTGCCAGCAGCTTAATAGGCAGGGTGGGGTTCTTC.